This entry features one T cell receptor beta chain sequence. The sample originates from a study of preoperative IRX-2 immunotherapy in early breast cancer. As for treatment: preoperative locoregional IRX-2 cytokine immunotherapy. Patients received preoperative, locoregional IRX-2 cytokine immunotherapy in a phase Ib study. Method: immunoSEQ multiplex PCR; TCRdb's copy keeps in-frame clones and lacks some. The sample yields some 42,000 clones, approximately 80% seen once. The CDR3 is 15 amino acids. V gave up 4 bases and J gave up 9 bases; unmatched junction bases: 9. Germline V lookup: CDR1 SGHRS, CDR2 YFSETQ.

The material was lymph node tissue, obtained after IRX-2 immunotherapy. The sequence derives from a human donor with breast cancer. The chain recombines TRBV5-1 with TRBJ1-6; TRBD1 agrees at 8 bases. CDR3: CASSPGQASGSPLHF. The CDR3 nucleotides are TGCGCCAGCAGCCCGGGACAGGCGTCGGGTTCACCCCTCCACTTT.